This T cell receptor (beta chain) appears in the sequencing data of a study of blood T cell repertoires in COVID-19 (dated by TCRdb to the early 2020s). As for the study more broadly: The collaborator samples originated in the United States, Italy and Spain and spanned the acute and convalescent phases of COVID-19. The prospective study material was composed of cDNA or gDNA derived from T cells, B-cell-depleted T cells, or PBMCs. Nearly every sample came with metadata listing a de-identified subject ID, COVID-19 status, age in years and sex. Samples came from the ongoing ImmuneRACE study (first 160 participants) plus 1,254 subjects from 6 global collaborators. The repertoires were released in a freely available public database meant as a resource for research on the immune response to SARS-CoV-2. Subjects who had been exposed to COVID-19, were actively infected with it, or had recovered from it provided the deeply sampled blood TCRbeta repertoires that made up the dataset. Where available, HLA class I and class II types were obtained from metadata supplied by the sample provider rather than from assay-based typing.

Comments on this clone: Its binding antigen is unknown. The sample holds no much larger clone one base away, and base qualities are not on file.

Unmatched junction bases come to 9, with V trimmed by 3 bases and J by 5 bases. Per the germline V gene, MDHEN is the CDR1 and SYDVKM is the CDR2. The CDR3 contains 15 residues, cysteine and phenylalanine counted. Just the 45-base CDR3 DNA is kept, in frame starting at base 1. The immunoSEQ Assay, a bias-controlled multiplex PCR, was used to amplify TCRbeta CDR3 regions from genomic DNA. For the original study's pipeline: The number of nucleated cells in each sample was estimated by amplification of reference gene primers within the assay. To quantify the absolute abundance of each unique TCRbeta CDR3 rearrangement, sequence reads were collapsed and filtered. Productive Simpson clonality was computed per sample as the square root of Simpson's diversity index over productive rearrangements. As stored in TCRdb, this immuneACCESS dataset retains in-frame rearrangements with V and J assigned. A fraction of the clones does not appear; measured against another copy, unresolved V genes explain less than half of the discrepancy, and the remainder lacks a known reason. V, J and clone size reflect that table, while D and trimming were determined from the DNA. The sample has 100,000 to 150,000 clones on record, about 86% of them singletons. The ten top clones hold approximately 0.81% of the sample.

Whole blood was collected in K2EDTA tubes by collaborating institutions according to the institutions' own protocols. For TCRbeta analysis, collaborators shipped samples in one of three forms: frozen whole blood, isolated PBMCs, or DNA extracted from either of those sample types. What the authors observed across the whole study: The quantity of clinical and demographic metadata differed by source and by participant and was supplied without curation.

Recombination joined TRBV28 with TRBJ2-5; the central 7 bases match TRBD1. This clonotype was sampled from a woman aged 50 to 60 with active or convalescent COVID-19. The sample comprised peripheral blood. The bases are TGTGCCAGCAGTTTGTCAGGGGGTGGGTGGGAGACCCAGTACTTC. Translated, this is CASSLSGGGWETQYF.